Listed below are T cell receptor beta chains from one sample, sequenced in a study of blood T cells in healthy people across ages. From the 5' RACE reads, TCRdb called clonotypes with MiXCR, one entry per CDR3 protein. The table lists fewer than 800,000 distinct CDR3 sequences, more than 20% of them singletons. The sample was also linked to a second study, of T cells of mothers and their children.

The material sequenced was blood. The source of these receptors is a boy aged 10-17 years in good health. CDR3s include the opening cysteine and the closing phenylalanine or tryptophan. Fields, in order: V gene, D gene, J gene, CDR3 length, clone size, CDR3 DNA, CDR3 protein. D genes are given only for firm matches. Some rows mark clone size as missing; the rest say once, few, many or name a class of expanded clone.

TRBV7-3	.	TRBJ2-1	13	.	TGTGCCAGCAGCATCAGCTCCTGCAATGAGCAGTTCTTC	CASSISSCNEQFF
TRBV7-3	.	TRBJ2-2	13	.	TGTGCCAGCAGCCCACTAGCAGGCGGGGAGCTGTTTTTT	CASSPLAGGELFF
TRBV5-1	TRBD1	TRBJ1-3	19	few	TGCGCCAGCAGCCCGGACCCGGGACAGGGCTTCTTGGATGGAAACACCATATATTTT	CASSPDPGQGFLDGNTIYF
TRBV27	TRBD1	TRBJ1-6	15	.	TGTGCCAGCAGTGAACGGACAGGGCCCTATTCACCCCTCCACTTT	CASSERTGPYSPLHF
TRBV7-3	.	TRBJ2-5	14	few	TGTGCCAGCAGCTTGGGGGCCATGGGGGAGACCCAGTACTTC	CASSLGAMGETQYF
TRBV5-5	.	TRBJ1-2	14	.	TGTGCCAGCAGCTTGGTCGGGGCAGGGGATGGCTACACCTTC	CASSLVGAGDGYTF
TRBV20-1	TRBD1	TRBJ1-2	15	few	TGCAGTGCTAGAGGCGGGACAGGGGGACCCTATGGCTACACCTTC	CSARGGTGGPYGYTF
TRBV7-3	.	TRBJ2-5	13	few	TGTGCCAGCAGCTTGATAAAGCAAGAGACCCAGTACTTC	CASSLIKQETQYF
TRBV20-1	TRBD2	TRBJ2-1	14	few	TGCAGTGCTTTGGGCGGGAGGGCCATTTTTGAGCAGTTCTTC	CSALGGRAIFEQFF
TRBV20-1	TRBD2	TRBJ2-1	14	.	TGCAGTGCCAAACTAGCGGGGGGCCCCAATGAGCAGTTCTTC	CSAKLAGGPNEQFF
TRBV18	.	TRBJ2-7	15	few	TGTGCCAGCTCAGCAAGCGGACAGATAGTCTACGAGCAGTACTTC	CASSASGQIVYEQYF
TRBV20-1	TRBD1	TRBJ2-2	14	.	TGCAGTGCTTTACGGACAGGGCACACCGGGGAGCTGTTTTTT	CSALRTGHTGELFF
TRBV5-1	.	TRBJ1-1	14	many	TGTGCCAGCAGCTTGACGACAGGGAACACTGAAGCTTTCTTT	CASSLTTGNTEAFF
TRBV20-1	.	TRBJ1-2	13	.	TGCAGTGCTAGGCCGCTTGCGGGTAGCGGCTACACCTTC	CSARPLAGSGYTF
TRBV27	TRBD1	TRBJ2-7	15	few	TGTGCCAGCAGCGACAGGGACAGGGGATATCACGAGCAGTACTTC	CASSDRDRGYHEQYF
TRBV7-8	TRBD2	TRBJ2-5	15	.	TGTGCCAGCAGCTTAGCGGGGAGGGTACAAGAGACCCAGTACTTC	CASSLAGRVQETQYF
TRBV27	.	TRBJ2-6	20	.	TGTGCCAGCAGTTTGTTTCGGCAGTACCTCAACTTCTCTGGGGCCAACGTCCTGACTTTC	CASSLFRQYLNFSGANVLTF
TRBV7-9	TRBD1	TRBJ2-7	12	once	TGTGCCAGCAGCCAGGACAGGGGGTCCCAGTACTTC	CASSQDRGSQYF
TRBV11-2	.	TRBJ2-1	17	few	TGTGCCAGCAGCTTATCGGTCTGGGGGCGGCAAGGCAATGAGCAGTTCTTC	CASSLSVWGRQGNEQFF
TRBV4-1	.	TRBJ1-5	16	.	TGCGCCAGCAGCCAAGAAAATGAAAGGGACGGTCAGCCCCAGCATTTT	CASSQENERDGQPQHF
TRBV27	TRBD1	TRBJ2-3	14	few	TGTGCCAGCAGTTGGGACAGTACGACAGATACGCAGTATTTT	CASSWDSTTDTQYF
TRBV7-9	TRBD1	TRBJ2-7	16	.	TGTGCCAGCAGCTTAATCGAAGCAGGGGGATCCTACGAGCAGTACTTC	CASSLIEAGGSYEQYF
TRBV12-5	TRBD2	TRBJ2-3	17	.	TGTGCTAGTGTTCTATCCCCGAGGCTAGCGGGGACAGATACGCAGTATTTT	CASVLSPRLAGTDTQYF
TRBV4-1	.	TRBJ1-1	15	few	TGCGCCAGCAGCCAAGAAGAGGATCTGAACACTGAAGCTTTCTTT	CASSQEEDLNTEAFF
TRBV6-2/TRBV6-3	.	TRBJ2-2	13	few	TGTGCCAGCACCGGGCACCTCACCGGGGAGCTGTTTTTT	CASTGHLTGELFF
TRBV3-1	.	TRBJ2-5	16	.	TGTGCCAGCAGCCCTCCGATGTCCGGGACTCAAGAGACCCAGTACTTC	CASSPPMSGTQETQYF
TRBV7-2	TRBD2	TRBJ2-5	19	.	TGTGCCAGCAGCTTAGGACCCCGACTAGCGGGAGGGCCGGGAGAGACCCAGTACTTC	CASSLGPRLAGGPGETQYF
TRBV7-9	.	TRBJ1-1	11	.	TGTGCCAGCCAGCCGGAGAATGAAGCTTTCTTT	CASQPENEAFF
TRBV6-5	TRBD1	TRBJ1-2	13	.	TGTGCCAGCAGTTATGGGACAGGGCCCTCCTACACCTTC	CASSYGTGPSYTF
TRBV5-6	.	TRBJ2-1	11	once	TGTGCCAGCAGCAAGTGGGATGAGCAGTTCTTC	CASSKWDEQFF
TRBV20-1	TRBD1	TRBJ1-2	14	.	TGCAGTGCTCTAGATCCGGACAGGGGTTTTGGCTACACCTTC	CSALDPDRGFGYTF
TRBV6-1	.	TRBJ2-6	16	few	TGTGCCAGCAGTGAACTCACAGGGCGTGGGGCCAACGTCCTGACTTTC	CASSELTGRGANVLTF
TRBV12-3/TRBV12-4	TRBD1	TRBJ2-5	13	many	TGTGCCAGCAGCAACAGGGGGCAAGAGACCCAGTACTTC	CASSNRGQETQYF
TRBV6-1	.	TRBJ2-7	13	.	TGTGCCAGCAGTGAAGGAGGGATCGGCGAGCAGTACTTC	CASSEGGIGEQYF
TRBV28	.	TRBJ2-3	12	few	TGTGCCAGCAGGAGCGTCACAGATACGCAGTATTTT	CASRSVTDTQYF
TRBV10-3	TRBD2	TRBJ2-5	15	few	TGTGCCATCAGTGAGCCGGGACTAGCCCAAGAGACCCAGTACTTC	CAISEPGLAQETQYF
TRBV29-1	TRBD2	TRBJ2-3	16	.	TGCAGCGTTGTATACCTAGCGGGAGGGAACACAGATACGCAGTATTTT	CSVVYLAGGNTDTQYF
TRBV20-1	TRBD2	TRBJ2-1	17	few	TGCAGTGCCCAAGGGACTAGCGGGAGGGCGTCTTACAATGAGCAGTTCTTC	CSAQGTSGRASYNEQFF
TRBV28	.	TRBJ1-2	13	.	TGTGCCAGCAGTTTCCATTTCAACTATGGCTACACCTTC	CASSFHFNYGYTF
TRBV20-1	.	TRBJ2-7	11	many	TGCAGTGCTAGAGATCACTACGAGCAGTACTTC	CSARDHYEQYF
TRBV7-2	.	TRBJ2-3	14	.	TGTGCCAGCAGCTTACCTATGCGCACAGATACGCAGTATTTT	CASSLPMRTDTQYF
TRBV12-3/TRBV12-4	.	TRBJ2-3	14	.	TGTGCCAGCACCAGAACAACTAGCACAGATACGCAGTATTTT	CASTRTTSTDTQYF
TRBV7-2	.	TRBJ2-2	12	few	TGTGCCAGCAGCTTAGTTATAGGGGAGCTGTTTTTT	CASSLVIGELFF
TRBV3-1	TRBD1	TRBJ1-1	18	.	TGTGCCAGCAGGGGATCCCGGGACAGGGGGATGGTGAACACTGAAGCTTTCTTT	CASRGSRDRGMVNTEAFF
TRBV12-3/TRBV12-4	.	TRBJ1-1	13	.	TGTGCCAGCAGTTTATTTAGTAACACTGAAGCTTTCTTT	CASSLFSNTEAFF
TRBV4-1	.	TRBJ2-7	15	few	TGCGCCAGCAGCCAGGAGAACCGGGGCACGAACGAGCAGTACTTC	CASSQENRGTNEQYF
TRBV6-6	.	TRBJ2-6	16	.	TGTGCCAGCAGCTCGACAGTCCGCTCTGGGGCCAACGTCCTGACTTTC	CASSSTVRSGANVLTF
TRBV6-6	.	TRBJ1-4	14	.	TGTGCCAGCATTTCCACTACAACTAATGAAAAACTGTTTTTT	CASISTTTNEKLFF
TRBV7-3	.	TRBJ2-5	13	many	TGTGCCAGCAGCACTCAACCGACAGAGACCCAGTACTTC	CASSTQPTETQYF
TRBV29-1	.	TRBJ2-1	13	few	TGCAGCGTTGAAGAGGACAGATACAATGAGCAGTTCTTC	CSVEEDRYNEQFF
TRBV7-9	TRBD2	TRBJ2-2	16	.	TGTGCCAGCAGCTTATTAGCGGGGGATTCCACCGGGGAGCTGTTTTTT	CASSLLAGDSTGELFF
TRBV28	.	TRBJ2-7	11	.	TGTGCCAGCAGCCATCCCCGCGAGCAGTACTTC	CASSHPREQYF
TRBV10-2	TRBD2	TRBJ2-3	15	few	TGCGCCAGCCGAGTTGGACTAGCTAGCACAGATACGCAGTATTTT	CASRVGLASTDTQYF
TRBV25-1	TRBD1	TRBJ1-2	17	.	TGTGCCAGCAGTGACCGGGACAGGGGGCGCGGTGGGAATGGCTACACCTTC	CASSDRDRGRGGNGYTF
TRBV27	.	TRBJ2-7	16	.	TGTGCCAGCAGTTTAGCCTCTTGGGGACAACCCTACGAGCAGTACTTC	CASSLASWGQPYEQYF
TRBV2	.	TRBJ1-4	10	.	TGTGCCAGCAGAGGACAAAAACTGTTTTTT	CASRGQKLFF
TRBV4-1	TRBD2	TRBJ2-5	17	few	TGCGCCAGCAGCCAAGCTACGACTAGCGGAGGGGTGGTGACCCAGTACTTC	CASSQATTSGGVVTQYF